This TCR beta chain comes out of a study of blood T cell repertoires in COVID-19. Clones were read by immunoSEQ multiplex PCR, and TCRdb kept only the in-frame ones, dropping some. The data contain about 190,000 clones, about nine tenths of them singletons. The TCR comes from a man aged 40-50 years with acute or convalescent COVID-19. Sequenced sample: peripheral blood.

The CDR3 region has the DNA TGCGCCAGCAGAAGGGACAGGGGAAATTCACCCCTCCACTTT. It codes for CASRRDRGNSPLHF. This chain connects TRBV5-1 to TRBJ1-6, with 10 nucleotides matching TRBD1. Germline V gives CDR1 SGHRS, CDR2 YFSETQ. This CDR3 contains 14 residues. V lost 5 bases and J lost 7; bases outside the gene matches: 3.